A single sample gave rise to the 2 T cell receptor beta chains below, sequenced in a study of beta chain features in type 1 diabetes. Expressed TCRB transcripts were sequenced because the entire RNA isolate underwent reverse transcription. The repertoire was sequenced with immunoSEQ multiplex PCR; TCRdb's copy has only in-frame clones and lacks some. Of some 140,000 clones in the sample, just over 9% were seen once. The material sequenced was central memory CD4+ T cells from blood. These TCRs come from a man between 18 and 29 years old in good health.

This clone has a count of ten or more. This chain joins TRBV29-1 and TRBJ1-3; D remains unclear. Germline V gene lookup returns CDR1 SQVTM and CDR2 ANQGSEA. The CDR3 spans 14 residues. Trimming took 3 bases from V and 0 from J, leaving 9 bases between them. DNA of the CDR3: TGCAGCGTTGAGCGGCGGGACTCTGGAAACACCATATATTTT. Its protein product is CSVERRDSGNTIYF. Full variable domain (missing parts from reference TRBV29-1 and TRBJ1-3): SAVISQKPSRDICQRGTSLTIQCQVDSQVTMMFWYRQQPGQSLTLIATANQGSEATYESGFVIDKFPISRPNLTFSTLTVSNMSPEDSSIYLCSVERRDSGNTIYFGEGSWLTVV.

This sequence joins TRBV30 and TRBJ1-3; unclear D gene. Germline V lookup: CDR1 GTSNPN, CDR2 SVGIG (reference sequence). V was cut by 4 bases and J by 5 bases, with 12 bases left in between. The CDR3 totals 13 residues. CDR3 in DNA: TGTGCCTGGACCCTACCGGGTCGAAACACCATATATTTT. Its protein product is CAWTLPGRNTIYF.